This TCR beta chain derives from a study of spatial heterogeneity in lung cancer (dated by TCRdb to the late 2010s). Notes on the research overall: Beta-chain transcripts were consistently detected in greater numbers than alpha-chain transcripts, which likely reflects a higher abundance of beta-chain transcripts. TCR transcript counts in tumor regions correlated strongly with a T cell transcriptional module score from matched bulk RNA-seq. In the raw uncorrected reads, each unique combination of TCR and UMI appeared on average more than ten times. The study quantitatively compared TCR alpha and beta repertoires across multiple tumor regions, matched nontumor lung and blood in non-small cell lung cancer. TCR repertoire features were related to nonsynonymous mutation counts determined by whole-exome sequencing of tumor tissue. Both alpha and beta chains were TCR-sequenced in a few hundred tumor regions, about 64 matched nontumor lung samples and around 54 PBMC samples obtained at surgery.

Study-wide findings and limitations: Estimated TCR-seq coverage of tumor T cells was only around 7% for alpha chains and about 14% for beta chains. Counts of ubiquitous and regional expanded TCRs correlated with counts of ubiquitous and regional nonsynonymous mutations, respectively. The tumor nonsynonymous mutation count correlated with the number of expanded intratumoral alpha and beta TCRs. Additional single-cell paired TCR alpha and beta sequencing was considered necessary to confirm, at a functional level, the hypothesis that regional TCRs recognize regional mutations.

In light of the paper, this sample's time point label describes: sample taken at primary tumor resection. Samples were obtained from over 70 patients with early-stage, untreated non-small cell lung cancer from the lung TRACERx cohort. TCR sequencing used whole RNA extracted from tumor and nontumor lung tissue, or from cryopreserved PBMC samples, without cell sorting. Patients were selected for TCR sequencing only if sufficient RNA was available from at least two tumor regions. Before selection, tumor and adjacent nontumor lung specimens were reviewed by a lung pathologist. A note on this clonotype: There is no known antigen for this receptor. Within one base of it there is no much larger clone, and no base qualities were kept. This beta chain is an off-target read within a library intended for alpha chains, so its frequency means little.

The library was prepared using 5' RACE. The sequencer listed for this sample is NextSeq 500. To allow correction of PCR and sequencing errors, the TCR library protocol tagged every TCR cDNA molecule with a unique molecular identifier. Processing in the source paper ran as follows. TCR identification, UMI-based error correction and CDR3 extraction were all carried out with Decombinator tools. Expanded TCRs were defined as those above a frequency of 2 per 1,000, corresponding to the top 1% of the tumor frequency distribution. Expanded tumor TCRs were classed as regional if statistically deemed absent (corrected P<0.05) from at least one tumor region, otherwise ubiquitous. Renyi diversity was calculated using the R vegan package after each repertoire was subsampled 100 times to 5,000 TCRs. To build CDR3 similarity networks, amino acid triplet string-kernel similarity was used, and CDR3s were connected when their pairwise similarity was above 0.82. TCRdb reprocessed the public reads (quality trimming at Q25 with fastp, clone calling with MiXCR) and kept in-frame beta chains. Every CDR3 protein is listed once, alongside the most common genes and DNA of its rows. In this record, the V and J calls reflect TCRdb's handling and not the investigators' own analysis. The sample profile shows roughly 17,000 distinct CDR3 sequences; roughly a tenth of them were found once. The ten largest make up roughly a fifth of the sample.

The CDR3 starts with the cysteine, ends with the phenylalanine, and has 15 residues. Only the CDR3 DNA stays, 45 bases, in frame from base 1. CDR1 and CDR2, looked up from the germline V gene (reference sequence), are SEHNR and FQNEAQ. V and J lose 5 bases and 5 bases, and a span of 18 bases separates them. This sequence uses TRBV7-9 and TRBJ1-1; matching of 6 bases hints at TRBD1 as the D gene. The clonotype was recovered from a female donor with early-stage non-small cell lung cancer. The specimen was lung tumor tissue, collected at surgery. The DNA is TGTGCCAGCAGCCTTGCCCCACAGGGAAGGACTGAAGCTTTCTTT. This gives the protein CASSLAPQGRTEAFF.